The clone carrying this T cell receptor beta chain has a single count. Its antigen remains unknown. CDR1 is LGHNA and CDR2 is YSLEER in the germline V gene. The CDR3 runs 14 residues. Trimming pared 6 bases from V and 4 bases from J, leaving 13 bases between. This record comes from a study of cytomegalovirus exposure and HLA in healthy donors. The study, taken as a whole, reports: According to a subsequent analysis, TCR clusters identified in the first cohort showed a tendency to co-occur across the approximately 130 validation repertoires. It was reportedly the case that the classifier diagnosed cytomegalovirus status with high specificity and sensitivity. Specificity of a few CMV-associated chains for CMV antigens was verified in vitro.

The donors were members of the roughly 120-subject validation cohort (separate from the roughly 670-subject first cohort). Method: immunoSEQ multiplex PCR; TCRdb's copy keeps in-frame clones and lacks some. The data show about 280,000 clones, with more than 75% seen just once and approximately 0.94% held by the top ten. Material for sequencing was PBMCs. This chain links TRBV4-3 with TRBJ2-1, with a possible D match to TRBD1 (5 bases). The source is a woman aged 18-35 years in good health and CMV-seronegative. The CDR3 DNA follows: TGCGCCAGCAGTCAGGGTCTGGATTACAATGAGCAGTTCTTC. This codes for CASSQGLDYNEQFF.